This TCR beta chain was identified during a study of blood T cell repertoires in COVID-19. Authors' data handling: Amplified reference gene primers provided the basis for estimating nucleated cell counts. The data were produced by immunoSEQ multiplex PCR, yet TCRdb's version contains in-frame clones alone and is incomplete. V and J calls and clone size come straight from that table; D and trimming were deduced from the DNA. In the table there are 62,000 or so clones, 85% to 90% of which are singletons. Between the trimmed V and J ends, which lost 0 bases and 7 bases, there was a span of 12 bases. Per the germline V gene, CDR1 is LGHNA and CDR2 is YSLEER. The CDR3 has 14 residues.

The receptor's source is a man aged 50 to 60 with active COVID-19. Sequenced sample: peripheral blood. This chain uses TRBV4-3 with TRBJ1-2; TRBD1 might be the D (5 bases). The CDR3 DNA reads as TGCGCCAGCAGCCAAGAATTTTCCGGGGGTGGCTACACCTTC. Its protein is CASSQEFSGGGYTF.